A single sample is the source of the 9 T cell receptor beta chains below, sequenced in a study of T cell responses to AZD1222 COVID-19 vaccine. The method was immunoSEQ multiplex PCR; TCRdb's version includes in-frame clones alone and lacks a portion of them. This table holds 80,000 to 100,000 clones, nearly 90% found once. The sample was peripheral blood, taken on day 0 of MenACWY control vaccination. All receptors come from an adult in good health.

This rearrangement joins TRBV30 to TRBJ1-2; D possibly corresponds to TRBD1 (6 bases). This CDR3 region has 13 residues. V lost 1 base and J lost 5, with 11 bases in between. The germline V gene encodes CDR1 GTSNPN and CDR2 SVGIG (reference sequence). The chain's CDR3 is CAWSGGREYGYTF. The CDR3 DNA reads TGTGCCTGGAGTGGGGGGCGAGAGTATGGCTACACCTTC.

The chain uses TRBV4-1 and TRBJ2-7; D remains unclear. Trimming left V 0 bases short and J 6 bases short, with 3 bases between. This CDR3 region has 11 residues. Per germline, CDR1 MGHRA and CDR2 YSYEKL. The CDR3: CASSQETEQYF. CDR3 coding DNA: TGCGCCAGCAGCCAAGAAACCGAGCAGTACTTC.

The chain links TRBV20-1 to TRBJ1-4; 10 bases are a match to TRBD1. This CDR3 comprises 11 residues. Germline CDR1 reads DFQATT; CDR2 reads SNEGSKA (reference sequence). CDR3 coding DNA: TGCGGGACAGGGGATAATGAAAAACTGTTTTTT. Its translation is CGTGDNEKLFF.

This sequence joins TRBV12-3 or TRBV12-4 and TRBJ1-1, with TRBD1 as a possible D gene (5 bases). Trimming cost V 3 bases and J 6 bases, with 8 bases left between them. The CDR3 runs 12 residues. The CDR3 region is CASSFPGAEAFF. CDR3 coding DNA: TGTGCCAGCAGTTTCCCGGGGGCTGAAGCTTTCTTT.

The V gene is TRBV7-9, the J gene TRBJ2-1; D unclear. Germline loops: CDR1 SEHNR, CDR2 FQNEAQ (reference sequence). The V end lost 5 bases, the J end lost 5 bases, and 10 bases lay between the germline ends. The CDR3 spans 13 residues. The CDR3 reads CASSRSLDNEQFF. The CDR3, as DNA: TGTGCCAGCAGCCGATCCTTGGACAATGAGCAGTTCTTC.

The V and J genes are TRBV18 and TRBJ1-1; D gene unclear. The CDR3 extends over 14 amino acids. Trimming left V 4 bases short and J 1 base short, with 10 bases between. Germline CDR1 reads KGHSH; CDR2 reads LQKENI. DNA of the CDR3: TGTGCCAGCTCACACGGAAACCGGAACACTGAAGCTTTCTTT. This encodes CASSHGNRNTEAFF.

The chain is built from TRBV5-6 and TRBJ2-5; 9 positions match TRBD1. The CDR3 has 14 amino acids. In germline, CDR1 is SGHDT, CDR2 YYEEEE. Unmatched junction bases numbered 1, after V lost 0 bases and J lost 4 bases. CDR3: CASSLGDRAETQYF. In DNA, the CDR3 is TGTGCCAGCAGCTTGGGGGACAGGGCAGAGACCCAGTACTTC.

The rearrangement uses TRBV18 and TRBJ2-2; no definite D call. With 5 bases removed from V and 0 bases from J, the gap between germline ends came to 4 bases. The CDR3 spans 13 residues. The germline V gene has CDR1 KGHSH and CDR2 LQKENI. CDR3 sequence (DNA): TGTGCCAGCTCAACGTCGAACACCGGGGAGCTGTTTTTT. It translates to CASSTSNTGELFF.

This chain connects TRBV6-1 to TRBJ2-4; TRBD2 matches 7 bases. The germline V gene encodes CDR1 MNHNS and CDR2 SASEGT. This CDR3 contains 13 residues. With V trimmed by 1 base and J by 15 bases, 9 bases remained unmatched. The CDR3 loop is CASSEGAAGRRYF. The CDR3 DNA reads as TGTGCCAGCAGTGAAGGTGCAGCGGGGAGGCGGTACTTC.